The 9 T cell receptor beta chains below all came from one sample that was sequenced in a study of blood T cells in healthy people across ages (dated by TCRdb to 2014 to 2015). Library generation was performed with 5' RACE. The listed sequencing device is Illumina HiSeq 2500. The second PCR ran for roughly 7 to 12 cycles and used a J-beta primer mix along with a sample-barcoded 5' primer. TCRdb itself trimmed the public reads at Q25 with fastp, ran MiXCR and retained productive beta chains. Every distinct CDR3 protein forms one entry, paired with its most common genes and DNA. Counted in this sample were some 640,000 distinct CDR3 sequences; approximately 30% of them appeared once. The top ten constitute 15% to 19% of the sample. Sequencing input: blood. Receptors originate from a woman older than 75 in good health.

This clonotype was counted a few times. It may be a read error: a sequence one base away is much more abundant. The chain has TRBV5-6 and TRBJ2-5; 11 nucleotides line up with TRBD1. There are 15 residues in the CDR3. J lost 11 bases, V lost 0 bases, and 9 bases had no gene match. The germline V gene has CDR1 SGHDT and CDR2 YYEEEE. This CDR3 is CASSLVGQGGLEQYF. For the CDR3, the DNA is TGTGCCAGCAGCTTGGTGGGACAGGGGGGGCTTGAGCAGTACTTC. Drawing the rest from reference TRBV5-6 and TRBJ2-5, the complete variable domain is DAGVTQSPTHLIKTRGQQVTLRCSPKSGHDTVSWYQQALGQGPQFIFQYYEEEERQRGNFPDRFSGHQFPNYSSELNVNALLLGDSALYLCASSLVGQGGLEQYFGPGTRLLVL.

This clonotype appeared many times. The chain carries TRBV6-2 or TRBV6-3 and TRBJ2-1, with a weak D call TRBD1 (5 bases). Per the germline V gene, CDR1 is MNHEY and CDR2 is SVGEGT. The CDR3 consists of 15 residues. Trimming left V 2 bases short and J 4 bases short, with 12 bases between. CDR3: CASSYGSGIYNEQFF. CDR3 nucleotide sequence: TGTGCCAGCAGTTACGGTTCAGGGATTTACAATGAGCAGTTCTTC.

In this sample, this clonotype turned up a few times. The rearrangement uses TRBV4-1 and TRBJ2-3; 8 bases are a match to TRBD2. CDR3 length: 18 amino acids. J was trimmed by 3 bases and V by 2 bases; bases with no gene match: 13. CDR1 MGHRA and CDR2 YSYEKL come from the germline V gene. The CDR3: CASSQSAEAGGLTDTQYF. For the CDR3, the DNA is TGCGCCAGCAGCCAATCCGCGGAGGCGGGGGGCTTAACAGATACGCAGTATTTT.

As for this clonotype: At one boundary the junction diverges from the germline segment, which might be a read error. The chain links TRBV12-3 or TRBV12-4 to TRBJ2-3; D uncertain. The CDR3 length is 16 residues. This chain's CDR3 is CASSFNSMMRADMQYF. For the CDR3, the DNA is TGTGCCAGCAGTTTTAACAGTATGATGAGAGCAGATATGCAGTATTTT.

At least ten counts were recorded for this clonotype. V usage is TRBV27 and J usage is TRBJ2-7; 11 nucleotides agree with TRBD2. There are 15 residues in the CDR3. V dropped 5 bases and J dropped 4; count of bases not matched to a gene: 7. CDR1 MNHEY and CDR2 SMNVEV come from the germline V gene (reference sequence). In DNA form, the CDR3 reads TGTGCCAGCAGTCCTGCTAGCGGGGGGCGGTACGAGCAGTACTTC. This translates into CASSPASGGRYEQYF.

V gene TRBV7-9 combines with J gene TRBJ1-2, with 8 bases matching TRBD1. V was clipped by 0 bases and J by 7 bases; unmatched bases: 7. This CDR3 spans 15 amino acids. Germline V gene data show CDR1 as SEHNR and CDR2 as FQNEAQ (reference sequence). As DNA, the CDR3 is TGTGCCAGCAGCTTAGCGAACCAGGGGGCTGGTGGCTACACCTTC. Encoded protein: CASSLANQGAGGYTF.

Points on this clonotype: A single base separates this from a much larger clone, so it may be a read error. The CDR3 here is CSATVGGGEQYF. CDR3 bases: TGCAGTGCCACCGTAGGTGGCGGCGAGCAGTACTTC. J is TRBJ2-7 and V is TRBV20-1; no clear D gene. Germline CDR1 is DFQATT and CDR2 is SNEGSKA (reference sequence). V lost 6 bases and J lost 6, with 15 bases in between. This CDR3 is built from 12 residues.

To note about this clonotype: A read error may be the cause here, since a much bigger clone is one base away. This chain connects TRBV4-2 to TRBJ2-4, with D perhaps TRBD1 (7 bases). The DNA end is a closer match to TRBJ2-7, so the J assignment may be wrong. The CDR3 sequence is 14 residues long. Per germline, CDR1 LGHNA and CDR2 YNFKEQ. The CDR3 DNA sequence: TGTGCCAGCAGCCAGGGCGGGACAGTCCACGAGCAGTACTTC. This sequence encodes CASSQGGTVHEQYF.

This clonotype appeared many times. A clone one base away is much larger, so this may be a read error. This chain joins TRBV10-3 and TRBJ2-7; 9 bases are shared with TRBD2. Germline lookup yields CDR1 ENHRY and CDR2 SYGVKD. The CDR3 contains 14 residues. CDR3 sequence: CASSDLSGGDEQYF. The DNA for the CDR3 is TGTGCCAGCAGTGATCTTAGCGGGGGCGACGAGCAGTACTTC.